This record looks at one T cell receptor beta chain sequence and its context. Its antigen is not yet known. The source of the sample is a study of CXCR3-negative and CXCR3-positive naive CD8 T cells (dated by TCRdb to about 2019). About the full investigation: In total, 110 million to 150 million TRB reads were obtained, corresponding to roughly 1.5 +/- 0.3 million reads per library. Diversity and physicochemical repertoire analyses were performed on about eleven donors pooled from two independent experiments. TRBV-TRBJ cluster analysis included naive subsets from 5 or 6 donors and memory cells from 3 donors. Study-wide findings and limitations: Surface CD5, linked to self-reactivity in mice, was comparable between naive subsets; TCR interaction strength was therefore also inferred from TRB CDR3 physicochemical properties. Naive CXCR3-negative and CXCR3-positive cells from the same donor showed similar TRBV-TRBJ usage, whereas memory cells showed distinct patterns. Both naive subsets had comparably high repertoire diversity, while memory CD8+ T cells had much lower repertoire diversity. Compared with CXCR3-negative naive cells, CXCR3-positive naive cells had TRB CDR3s with higher hydrophobicity (lower Kidera factor 4), lower energy, and higher strength and volume indices. Because CXCR3 expression was partially decreased after cryopreservation, freshly isolated PBMCs were used for most assays.

For each CD8+ T cell subset, flow sorting was done in triplicate, and 300,000 to 350,000 cells per subset went directly into RLT lysis buffer. To keep memory contaminants out, a stringent definition of naive CD8+ T cells was applied: CD45RO-CCR7+CD27+CD95-. Standard density gradient centrifugation was used to isolate peripheral blood mononuclear cells from buffy coats. Naive CXCR3-negative and CXCR3-positive CD8+ T cells were flow-sorted using a FACSAria III. Total RNA was extracted from sorted cells using an RNeasy Mini Kit. CDR1 and CDR2, per the germline V gene, are SGHDT and YYEEEE. The CDR3 numbers 17 residues from cysteine through phenylalanine. DNA for this receptor is not on file. The listed sequencing device is NextSeq 550. The Human TCR Profiling Kit (MiLaboratory) was used to make UMI-labeled 5' RACE TRB cDNA libraries. cDNA synthesis used the entire amount of extracted RNA, and PCR amplification then used the entire amount of cDNA produced. Libraries were prepared in parallel using an identical number of PCR cycles. The source study handled its data this way. MIGEC and MiXCR extracted about 53,000 +/- 10,000 unique UMI-labeled TRB cDNA molecules per library, requiring at least two reads per UMI. Each library averaged 40,000 +/- 10,000 functional in-frame TRB CDR3 nucleotide clonotypes without stop codons. After each sample was downsampled to 5000 UMI-labeled TRB molecules, VDJtools was used to calculate diversity metrics such as normalized Shannon-Wiener and Chao1. For the central five CDR3 residues, VDJtools calculated physicochemical properties weighted by clonotype size, namely interaction energy, strength, volume and Kidera factor 4. TCRdb reprocessed the reads and lists each CDR3 protein sequence as a single entry, with no DNA. What appears here as the V and J calls and clone size reflects TCRdb's work, not the paper's. This sample's table contains 140,000 to 150,000 distinct CDR3 sequences. Of the sample, roughly 0.28% falls within the top ten clones.

The sequenced sample was naive CXCR3+ CD8+ T cells from blood. Reading the label with the study, this specimen's cell subset or site is: CD45RO-CCR7+CD27+CD95- naive CD8+ T cells expressing CXCR3 (TNR3+). The rearranged segments are TRBV5-6 and TRBJ2-2. The sequence was collected from a human donor in good health. Some clones in this sample may be carry-over from other donors' samples. The CDR3 corresponds to CASSLLLGQSHTGELFF. When the CDR3 is completed using the reference TRBV5-6 and TRBJ2-2 genes on either side, the full variable domain is DAGVTQSPTHLIKTRGQQVTLRCSPKSGHDTVSWYQQALGQGPQFIFQYYEEEERQRGNFPDRFSGHQFPNYSSELNVNALLLGDSALYLCASSLLLGQSHTGELFFGEGSRLTVL.